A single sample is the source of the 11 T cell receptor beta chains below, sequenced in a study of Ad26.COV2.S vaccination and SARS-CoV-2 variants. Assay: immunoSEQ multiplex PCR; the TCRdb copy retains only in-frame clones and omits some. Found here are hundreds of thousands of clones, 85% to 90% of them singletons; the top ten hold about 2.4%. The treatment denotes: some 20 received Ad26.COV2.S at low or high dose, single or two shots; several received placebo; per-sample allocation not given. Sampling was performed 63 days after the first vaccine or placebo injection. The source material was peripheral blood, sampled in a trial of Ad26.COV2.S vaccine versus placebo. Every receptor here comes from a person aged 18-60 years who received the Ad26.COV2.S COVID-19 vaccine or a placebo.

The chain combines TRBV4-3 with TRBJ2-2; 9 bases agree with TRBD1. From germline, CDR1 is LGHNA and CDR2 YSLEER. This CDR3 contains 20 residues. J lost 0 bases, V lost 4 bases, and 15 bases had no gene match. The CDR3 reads CASSPAGTGFVSSNTGELFF. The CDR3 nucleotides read TGCGCCAGCAGCCCTGCCGGGACAGGGTTTGTTTCCTCGAACACCGGGGAGCTGTTTTTT.

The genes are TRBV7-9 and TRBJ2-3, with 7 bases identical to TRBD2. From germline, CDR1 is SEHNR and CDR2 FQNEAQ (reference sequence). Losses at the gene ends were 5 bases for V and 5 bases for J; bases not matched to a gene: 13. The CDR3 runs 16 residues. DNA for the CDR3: TGTGCCAGCAGCCAGACGACCGCCCCGGGGGGAGATACGCAGTATTTT. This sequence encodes CASSQTTAPGGDTQYF.

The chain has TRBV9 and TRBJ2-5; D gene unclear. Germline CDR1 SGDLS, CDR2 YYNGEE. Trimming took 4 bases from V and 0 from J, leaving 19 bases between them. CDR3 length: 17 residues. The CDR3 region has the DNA TGTGCCAGCAGCACAAGCACTGGGATAGCCTACCAAGAGACCCAGTACTTC. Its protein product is CASSTSTGIAYQETQYF.

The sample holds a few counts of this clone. The CDR3 region is CASGVDNNEQFF. Written as DNA, the CDR3 is TGTGCTAGTGGTGTCGATAACAATGAGCAGTTCTTC. The chain has TRBV12-5 and TRBJ2-1; D remains unclear. The V end lost 5 bases, the J end lost 5 bases, and 7 bases lay between the germline ends. The CDR3 extends over 12 amino acids. Germline CDR1 LGHNT, CDR2 FRNRAP.

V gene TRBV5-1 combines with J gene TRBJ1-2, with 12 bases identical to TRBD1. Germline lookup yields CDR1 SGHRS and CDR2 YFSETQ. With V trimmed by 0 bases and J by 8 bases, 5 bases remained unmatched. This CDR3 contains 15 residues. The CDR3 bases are TGCGCCAGCAGCTTGGAGGGACAGGGGGCGTGGGGCTACACCTTC. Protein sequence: CASSLEGQGAWGYTF.

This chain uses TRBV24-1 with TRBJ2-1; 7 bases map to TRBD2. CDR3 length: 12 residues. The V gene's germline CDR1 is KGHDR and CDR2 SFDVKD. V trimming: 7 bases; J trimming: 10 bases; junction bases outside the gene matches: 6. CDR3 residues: CATRREGGEQFF. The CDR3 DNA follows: TGTGCCACCAGAAGGGAGGGCGGGGAGCAGTTCTTC.

The CDR3 sequence is CASSSPGLLYEQYF. CDR3 sequence (DNA): TGTGCCAGCAGTTCCCCGGGACTCCTGTACGAGCAGTACTTC. This chain uses TRBV27 with TRBJ2-7; tentative D call: TRBD2 (6 bases). Germline lookup yields CDR1 MNHEY and CDR2 SMNVEV (reference sequence). The CDR3 extends over 14 amino acids. Deletions cut 4 bases from V and 4 bases from J, with 14 bases between.

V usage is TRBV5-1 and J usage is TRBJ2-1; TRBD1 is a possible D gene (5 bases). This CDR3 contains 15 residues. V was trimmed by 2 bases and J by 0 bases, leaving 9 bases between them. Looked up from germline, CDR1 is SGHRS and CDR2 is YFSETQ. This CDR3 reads CASSFQGLSYNEQFF. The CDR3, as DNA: TGCGCCAGCAGCTTTCAGGGCCTCTCCTACAATGAGCAGTTCTTC.

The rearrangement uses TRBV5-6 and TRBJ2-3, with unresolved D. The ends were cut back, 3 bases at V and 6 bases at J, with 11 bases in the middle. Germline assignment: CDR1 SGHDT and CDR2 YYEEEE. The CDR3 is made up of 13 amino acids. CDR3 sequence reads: CASSSPLGDTQYF. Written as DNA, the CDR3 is TGTGCCAGCAGCTCTCCACTTGGGGATACGCAGTATTTT.

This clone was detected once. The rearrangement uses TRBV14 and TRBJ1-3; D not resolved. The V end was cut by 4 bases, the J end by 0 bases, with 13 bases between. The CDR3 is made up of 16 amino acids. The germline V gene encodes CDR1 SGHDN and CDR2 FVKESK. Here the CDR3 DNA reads TGTGCCAGCAGCCCAGGATTAGAGAGCTCTGGAAACACCATATATTTT. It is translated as CASSPGLESSGNTIYF.

In nucleotides, the CDR3 is TGCGCCAGCGGATATTGGCCCCCTATCAATGAGCAGTTCTTC. It translates to CASGYWPPINEQFF. This rearrangement joins TRBV4-3 to TRBJ2-1; D is unresolved. V dropped 8 bases and J dropped 6 bases, with 17 bases sitting between them. Germline CDR1 is LGHNA and CDR2 is YSLEER. CDR3 length: 14 residues.